This is a list of T cell receptor beta chains from one sample in a study of blood T cell repertoires in COVID-19. Method: immunoSEQ multiplex PCR; TCRdb's copy keeps in-frame clones and lacks some. The top ten clones hold almost 4.5% of a sample with approximately 100,000 clones, about 78% of them seen once. The specimen was peripheral blood. These receptors were obtained from a human donor in a cohort sampled during active or convalescent COVID-19. The CDR3 runs from the conserved cysteine through the conserved F or W. A D gene is named only where the DNA matches it firmly. Part of the rows lack a size; the others show once, few, many or a class for expanded clones.

TGTGCCAGCAGCCATTCTTCCCCGGGACAGGGGGGCACAGATACGCAGTATTTT CASSHSSPGQGGTDTQYF TRBD1 TRBJ2-3 TRBV7-2 NA
TGTGCCAGCAGCTTAAGGCCTAGCTCAAGTGAGCAGTTCTTC CASSLRPSSSEQFF NA TRBJ2-1 TRBV11-3 NA
TGCAGCGTGTCCGGACAGCGCTACAATGAGCAGTTCTTC CSVSGQRYNEQFF NA TRBJ2-1 TRBV29-1 few
TGCAGTGCTAGTCCCGGCGGGACAGGGTTTTATGAGACCCAGTACTTC CSASPGGTGFYETQYF TRBD1 TRBJ2-5 TRBV20-1 NA
TGTGCCAGCAGCCAAGGGACAGCCCCTCCCTACGAGCAGTACTTC CASSQGTAPPYEQYF NA TRBJ2-7 TRBV14 NA
TGTGCCAGCAGTTTTTCATGGACAGGGGTACCCCGGGGGGGGCCCCAGCATTTT CASSFSWTGVPRGGPQHF TRBD1 TRBJ1-5 TRBV28 NA
TGCGCCAGCAGCCAATCAAGGGACAGGGAGGTGACCTTC CASSQSRDREVTF TRBD1 TRBJ1-2 TRBV4-3 NA
TGTGCCAGCAGTCCTCCAGCAGGCCGCACTGAAGCTTTCTTT CASSPPAGRTEAFF NA TRBJ1-1 TRBV28 NA
TGTGCCAGCGGAGTGAATCCCTACAATGAGCAGTTCTTC CASGVNPYNEQFF NA TRBJ2-1 TRBV28 NA
TGTGCCAGCAGCCAAGGAGGGAACTATGGCTACACCTTC CASSQGGNYGYTF NA TRBJ1-2 TRBV3-1/TRBV3-2 NA
TGTGCCAGCAGCACCCGGGACAGTCTATCCTCTGGAAACACCATATATTTT CASSTRDSLSSGNTIYF NA TRBJ1-3 TRBV21-1 NA
TGCAGCGCCCTCGGTTGGGGCGGCTATGGCTACACCTTC CSALGWGGYGYTF NA TRBJ1-2 TRBV29-1 NA
TGTGCCACCAGTGCATCACACGGGACCGGGGAGCTGTTTTTT CATSASHGTGELFF NA TRBJ2-2 TRBV24-1 NA
TGTGCCAGCATCCCCCATAGCGGGGGTCACAATGAGCAGTTCTTC CASIPHSGGHNEQFF TRBD2 TRBJ2-1 TRBV7-9 few
TGTGCCAGCTCACCACAGACGGGCCAAGAGACCCAGTACTTC CASSPQTGQETQYF NA TRBJ2-5 TRBV18 once
TGCAGCGGGACAACTAGCGGGGGTTCCTACGAGCAGTACTTC CSGTTSGGSYEQYF TRBD2 TRBJ2-7 TRBV29-1 NA
TGTGCCAGCAGCATAGGGACAGCGATTAATGAAAAACTGTTTTTT CASSIGTAINEKLFF TRBD1 TRBJ1-4 TRBV9 NA
TGTGCCAGCAGCACCGGACTAGCGGACACCGGGGAGCTGTTTTTT CASSTGLADTGELFF TRBD2 TRBJ2-2 TRBV7-8 NA
TGTGCCAGCAGCTTAGCAACAGAGACAGGGGAGTTCTTC CASSLATETGEFF TRBD1 TRBJ2-1 TRBV7-9 NA
TGTGCCAGCAGTCGGGGGGCTTTCACTGAAGCTTTCTTT CASSRGAFTEAFF NA TRBJ1-1 TRBV2 NA
TGTGCCAGCAGCCCAGGGACTAGCGGTTACACAGATACGCAGTATTTT CASSPGTSGYTDTQYF TRBD2 TRBJ2-3 TRBV7-2 few
TGTGCCAGCAGCACGGGACTAGCGAAGAACAATGAGCAGTTCTTC CASSTGLAKNNEQFF TRBD2 TRBJ2-1 TRBV7-2 NA
TGTATGGTAAGGGGGACGAACACTGAAGCTTTCTTT CMVRGTNTEAFF NA TRBJ1-1 TRBV24-1 NA
TGTGCCAGCAGCTTAGGAGCAGGGGTTGGCTACACCTTC CASSLGAGVGYTF NA TRBJ1-2 TRBV11-2 NA
TGCAGCGTTGAGAAGGACAGAAGGACTAGCGGGAGAAGGGATGAGCAGTTCTTC CSVEKDRRTSGRRDEQFF TRBD2 TRBJ2-1 TRBV29-1 NA
TGTGCCAGCAATTCCCCTTTTAGCAATGAGCAGTTCTTC CASNSPFSNEQFF NA TRBJ2-1 TRBV28 NA
TGTGCCAGCAGTGGTCCAGGGGAAACTGAAGCTTTCTTT CASSGPGETEAFF NA TRBJ1-1 TRBV6-6 NA
TGTGCCACCAGTGATTCGGGACAGAACTATGGCTACACCTTC CATSDSGQNYGYTF TRBD1 TRBJ1-2 TRBV24-1 NA
TGTGCCAGCAAACGGGTATCGGGGAGTTCACCCCTCCACTTT CASKRVSGSSPLHF NA TRBJ1-6 TRBV27 few
TGCGCCAGCAGCTTGGGGGACACTAGCAATCAGCCCCAGCATTTT CASSLGDTSNQPQHF NA TRBJ1-5 TRBV5-1 many
TGTGCCAGCAACGGATACGTAGGAGACACCGGGGAGCTGTTTTTT CASNGYVGDTGELFF NA TRBJ2-2 TRBV2 NA
TGTGCCAGCAGCTCAGGGGCGATTGAGCAGTTCTTC CASSSGAIEQFF NA TRBJ2-1 TRBV6-5 NA
TGCGCCAGCAGCCCATACCCGCGAGAGACCCAGTACTTC CASSPYPRETQYF NA TRBJ2-5 TRBV4-3 NA
TGCAGTGCTAGGTCGGGTAGTGGCTACACCTTC CSARSGSGYTF NA TRBJ1-2 TRBV20-1 NA
TGTGCCACCAGTGATTCGACAGGCCTTACCACCAATGAGCAGTTCTTC CATSDSTGLTTNEQFF NA TRBJ2-1 TRBV24-1 once